This is a list of T cell receptor beta chains from one sample in a study of identical twins. TCRdb reprocessed the 5' RACE reads with MiXCR, giving one entry per CDR3 protein. Here the sample spans 450,000 to 500,000 distinct CDR3 sequences, roughly an eighth being singletons. These same data were also listed under a study on yellow fever vaccine responses in identical twins.

Material: CD4+ T cells sorted from blood. The receptors stem from a woman aged 18-29 years in good health. The CDR3 runs from the conserved cysteine through the conserved F or W. D genes are given only for firm matches. Rows give clone size only sometimes, using once, few, many, or a class for an expanded clone.

v_call	d_call	clone_size	j_call	cdr3_nt	cdr3_aa
TRBV3-1	TRBD1	few	TRBJ2-3	TGTGCCAGCAGCTCCAACGACAGGGGTAAGGCAGATACGCAGTATTTT	CASSSNDRGKADTQYF
TRBV20-1	.	.	TRBJ2-7	TGCAGTGCTAGAATCGACGGTACCTACGAGCAGTACTTC	CSARIDGTYEQYF
TRBV3-1	TRBD2	many	TRBJ2-1	TGTGCCAGCAGCCAAGTTAGCGGGGGAGCCTACAATGAGCAGTTCTTC	CASSQVSGGAYNEQFF
TRBV12-3/TRBV12-4	.	few	TRBJ1-6	TGTGCCAGCAGCCCTTTCTTTATATTTAAGACCCTCCACTTT	CASSPFFIFKTLHF
TRBV7-2	.	few	TRBJ2-4	TGTGCCAGCAGCTCTCCCCTCCCCGGGGGCAAAAACATTCAGTACTTC	CASSSPLPGGKNIQYF
TRBV27	TRBD2	few	TRBJ2-3	TGTGCCAGCAGTTCCATTCGGACTAGCGGGACCATACTAAGCACAGATACGCAGTATTTT	CASSSIRTSGTILSTDTQYF
TRBV28	.	.	TRBJ1-4	TGTGCCAGCAGTCCCACAGATCTGACTGGTGAAAAACTGTTTTTT	CASSPTDLTGEKLFF
TRBV12-3/TRBV12-4	.	many	TRBJ1-3	TGTGCCAGTCTACCCGGATTGGGAAACACCATATATTTT	CASLPGLGNTIYF
TRBV2	.	.	TRBJ2-3	TGTGCCAGCAGTTTCGGGAGTGAGTCGTCGTATTTT	CASSFGSESSYF
TRBV29-1	.	.	TRBJ2-1	TGCAGCGTTGGGGGCCTAGCTACCAACAATGAGCAGTTCTTC	CSVGGLATNNEQFF
TRBV15	TRBD2	many	TRBJ2-3	TGTGCCACCAGCAGAGACGGACGGGGGGGCGCAGATACGCAGTATTTT	CATSRDGRGGADTQYF
TRBV11-2	.	.	TRBJ2-7	TGTGCCAGCAGCGCTAAGGGCGAGCAGTACTTC	CASSAKGEQYF
TRBV24-1	.	many	TRBJ2-1	TGTGCCACCAGTGGGGCATCTACCTACAATGAGCAGTTCTTC	CATSGASTYNEQFF
TRBV6-2/TRBV6-3	.	.	TRBJ2-5	TGTGCCAGCAGTTACTCACAGAACCAAGAGACCCAGTACTTC	CASSYSQNQETQYF
TRBV7-2	TRBD2	many	TRBJ2-3	TGTGCCAGCAGCCGGAGCGGGGGGCCTGATACGCAGTATTTT	CASSRSGGPDTQYF
TRBV29-1	.	.	TRBJ2-3	TGCAGCGTTCGGGGCCATGGTGAAGATACGCAGTATTTT	CSVRGHGEDTQYF
TRBV5-4	.	.	TRBJ2-1	TGTGCCAGGAGCCCTCGGGACTCCAATGAGCAGTTCTTC	CARSPRDSNEQFF
TRBV5-1	TRBD2	.	TRBJ2-5	TGCGCCAGCAGGAGAGAGACTAGCGGGGGAGAGACCCAGTACTTC	CASRRETSGGETQYF